A single sample is the source of the 10 T cell receptor beta chains below, sequenced in a study of early T cells in non-severe SARS-CoV-2 infection. MiXCR, applied by TCRdb to the 5' RACE reads, yields one record per CDR3 protein. The sample contains around 59,000 distinct CDR3 sequences, about an eighth of which appear only once. The sequenced sample was whole blood. The receptors shown here come from an adult who was a healthcare worker with PCR-confirmed SARS-CoV-2 infection or an uninfected control (not recorded which).

Only a few counts were recorded for this clonotype. The rearrangement joins TRBV3-1 to TRBJ2-7; D is possibly TRBD2 (6 bases). The V gene lost 4 bases and the J gene lost 3 bases, with 16 bases spanning the gap. Germline CDR1 is LGHDT and CDR2 is YNNKEL (reference sequence). This CDR3 is built from 15 residues. Written as DNA, the CDR3 is TGTGCCAGCAGCCTAAGTTCAAGCGGGTTCTACGAGCAGTACTTC. It specifies CASSLSSSGFYEQYF.

The V gene is TRBV6-4, the J gene TRBJ1-4; TRBD1 might be the D (6 bases). Per the germline V gene, CDR1 is MRHNA and CDR2 is SNTAGT. This CDR3 is built from 13 residues. Trimming shortened V by 8 bases and J by 6 bases, and 13 bases separated the two germline ends. The CDR3 is CASHRVRDEKLFF. The CDR3 coding sequence is TGTGCCAGCCACAGGGTGAGGGATGAAAAACTGTTTTTT.

In its sample, this clonotype was seen a few times. The gene calls are TRBV28 and TRBJ1-2; maybe TRBD1 (6 bases). Germline values: CDR1 MDHEN, CDR2 SYDVKM. This CDR3 region has 14 residues. V was trimmed by 6 bases and J by 3 bases, leaving 14 bases between them. CDR3 sequence: CASSVRGVHYGYTF. The CDR3 nucleotides are TGTGCCAGCAGCGTCAGGGGAGTTCACTATGGCTACACCTTC.

This clonotype occurred many times. The genes are TRBV3-1 and TRBJ1-1; possible D gene TRBD1, 5 bases. Germline CDR1 reads LGHDT; CDR2 reads YNNKEL (reference sequence). The CDR3 sequence is 12 residues long. The V and J ends lost 1 base and 11 bases respectively, with 11 bases between them. CDR3 loop: CASSQGWGRAFF. CDR3 sequence (DNA): TGTGCCAGCAGCCAAGGTTGGGGGAGGGCTTTCTTT.

This chain uses TRBV19 with TRBJ2-7; D is perhaps TRBD1 or TRBD2 (5 bases each). The germline CDR1 and CDR2 sequences are LNHDA and SQIVND (reference sequence). This CDR3 is built from 14 residues. V was cut by 5 bases and J by 1 base, with 12 bases left in between. The DNA for the CDR3 is TGTGCCAGTAGTCCTACGGGGCAGTCCTACGAGCAGTACTTC. Encoded protein: CASSPTGQSYEQYF.

This clonotype was counted between two and nine times. J is TRBJ1-6 and V is TRBV28; D remains ambiguous. The CDR3 loop spans 14 amino acids. V lost 2 bases, J lost 6 bases, and 8 bases lay in between. Germline assignment: CDR1 MDHEN and CDR2 SYDVKM. CDR3 bases: TGTGCCAGCAGTTTAAGGGTTTTTAATTCACCCCTCCACTTT. This codes for CASSLRVFNSPLHF. Drawing the rest from reference TRBV28 and TRBJ1-6, the complete variable domain is DVKVTQSSRYLVKRTGEKVFLECVQDMDHENMFWYRQDPGLGLRLIYFSYDVKMKEKGDIPEGYSVSREKKERFSLILESASTNQTSMYLCASSLRVFNSPLHFGNGTRLTVT.

This chain uses TRBV29-1 with TRBJ1-2, with D unresolved. This CDR3 comprises 12 residues. Germline assignment: CDR1 SQVTM and CDR2 ANQGSEA. Trimming shortened V by 1 base and J by 3 bases, and 6 bases separated the two germline ends. The CDR3: CSVEGGYYGYTF. The CDR3 DNA reads as TGCAGCGTTGAAGGGGGATACTATGGCTACACCTTC.

This clonotype came up many times. V usage is TRBV3-1 and J usage is TRBJ2-1; no definite D call. Germline V gene data show CDR1 as LGHDT and CDR2 as YNNKEL (reference sequence). With 0 bases removed from V and 6 bases from J, the gap between germline ends came to 15 bases. The CDR3 length is 16 residues. The CDR3 DNA is TGTGCCAGCAGCCAAGAAAGGGTCAGACCTGCCAATGAGCAGTTCTTC. The encoded protein is CASSQERVRPANEQFF.

The V call is TRBV29-1, the J call TRBJ1-5, with 7 nucleotides matching TRBD1. The CDR3 consists of 13 residues. V lost 5 bases and J lost 2; bases outside the gene matches: 3. Germline lookup yields CDR1 SQVTM and CDR2 ANQGSEA. The CDR3 loop is CSVRQGGNQPQHF. CDR3 DNA: TGCAGCGTTAGACAGGGCGGCAATCAGCCCCAGCATTTT.

The table lists this clonotype with a few counts. The gene calls are TRBV19 and TRBJ2-1; TRBD2 aligns across 9 bases. This CDR3 comprises 14 residues. Germline lookup yields CDR1 LNHDA and CDR2 SQIVND (reference sequence). J was trimmed by 10 bases and V by 5 bases; bases with no gene match: 9. As DNA, the CDR3 is TGTGCCAGTAGTTTCACTAGCGGGTGGCACGAGCAGTTCTTC. This codes for CASSFTSGWHEQFF.